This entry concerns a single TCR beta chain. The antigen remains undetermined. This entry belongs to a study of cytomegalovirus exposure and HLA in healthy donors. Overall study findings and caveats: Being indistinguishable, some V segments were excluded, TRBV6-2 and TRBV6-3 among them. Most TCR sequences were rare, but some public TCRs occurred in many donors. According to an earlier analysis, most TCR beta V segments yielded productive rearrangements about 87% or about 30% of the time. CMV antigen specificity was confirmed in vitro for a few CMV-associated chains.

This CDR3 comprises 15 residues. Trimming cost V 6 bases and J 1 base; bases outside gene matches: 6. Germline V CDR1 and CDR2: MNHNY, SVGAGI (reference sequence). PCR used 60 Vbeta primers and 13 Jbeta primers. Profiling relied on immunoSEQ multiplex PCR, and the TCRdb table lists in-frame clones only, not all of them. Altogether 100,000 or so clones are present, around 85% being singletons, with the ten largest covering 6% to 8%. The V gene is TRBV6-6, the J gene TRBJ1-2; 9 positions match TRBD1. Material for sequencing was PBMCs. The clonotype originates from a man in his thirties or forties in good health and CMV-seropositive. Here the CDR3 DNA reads TGTGCCAGCAGGGACAGGGGAGATAGTAACTATGGCTACACCTTC. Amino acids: CASRDRGDSNYGYTF.